The 3 T cell receptor beta chains below come from one sample, sequenced in a study of cytomegalovirus exposure and HLA in healthy donors. This PCR relied on a set of 60 Vbeta primers and 13 Jbeta primers. Sequenced by immunoSEQ multiplex PCR; TCRdb stores in-frame clones only, minus some. The sample includes approximately 89,000 clones, about 80% of them seen just once. The sequencing sample was made of PBMCs. The source of these receptors is a human donor in good health.

This chain connects TRBV6-1 to TRBJ2-7; D is uncertain. CDR1 is MNHNS and CDR2 is SASEGT in the germline V gene. V was pared by 4 bases and J by 2 bases, with 3 bases between. The CDR3 extends over 11 amino acids. As DNA, the CDR3 is TGTGCCAGCAGTGGGCCCTACGAGCAGTACTTC. This translates into CASSGPYEQYF.

The genes are TRBV29-1 and TRBJ2-2, with 16 bases identical to TRBD2. The CDR3 runs 18 residues. The junction had 8 bases not matched to a gene; V was cut back by 6 bases and J by 1 base. The germline V gene encodes CDR1 SQVTM and CDR2 ANQGSEA. This CDR3 reads CSVAPGLAGGWNTGELFF. For the CDR3, the DNA is TGCAGCGTGGCGCCGGGACTAGCGGGAGGGTGGAACACCGGGGAGCTGTTTTTT.

The chain combines TRBV10-2 with TRBJ1-2; TRBD1 agrees at 10 bases. The CDR3 spans 16 residues. CDR1 is WSHSY, CDR2 SAAADI, per germline. After removal of 1 base from V and 4 bases from J, the junction contained 6 bases not matched to a gene. The CDR3 reads CASSEFGTGEPYGYTF. The CDR3 region has the DNA TGCGCCAGCAGTGAGTTTGGGACAGGGGAACCCTATGGCTACACCTTC.